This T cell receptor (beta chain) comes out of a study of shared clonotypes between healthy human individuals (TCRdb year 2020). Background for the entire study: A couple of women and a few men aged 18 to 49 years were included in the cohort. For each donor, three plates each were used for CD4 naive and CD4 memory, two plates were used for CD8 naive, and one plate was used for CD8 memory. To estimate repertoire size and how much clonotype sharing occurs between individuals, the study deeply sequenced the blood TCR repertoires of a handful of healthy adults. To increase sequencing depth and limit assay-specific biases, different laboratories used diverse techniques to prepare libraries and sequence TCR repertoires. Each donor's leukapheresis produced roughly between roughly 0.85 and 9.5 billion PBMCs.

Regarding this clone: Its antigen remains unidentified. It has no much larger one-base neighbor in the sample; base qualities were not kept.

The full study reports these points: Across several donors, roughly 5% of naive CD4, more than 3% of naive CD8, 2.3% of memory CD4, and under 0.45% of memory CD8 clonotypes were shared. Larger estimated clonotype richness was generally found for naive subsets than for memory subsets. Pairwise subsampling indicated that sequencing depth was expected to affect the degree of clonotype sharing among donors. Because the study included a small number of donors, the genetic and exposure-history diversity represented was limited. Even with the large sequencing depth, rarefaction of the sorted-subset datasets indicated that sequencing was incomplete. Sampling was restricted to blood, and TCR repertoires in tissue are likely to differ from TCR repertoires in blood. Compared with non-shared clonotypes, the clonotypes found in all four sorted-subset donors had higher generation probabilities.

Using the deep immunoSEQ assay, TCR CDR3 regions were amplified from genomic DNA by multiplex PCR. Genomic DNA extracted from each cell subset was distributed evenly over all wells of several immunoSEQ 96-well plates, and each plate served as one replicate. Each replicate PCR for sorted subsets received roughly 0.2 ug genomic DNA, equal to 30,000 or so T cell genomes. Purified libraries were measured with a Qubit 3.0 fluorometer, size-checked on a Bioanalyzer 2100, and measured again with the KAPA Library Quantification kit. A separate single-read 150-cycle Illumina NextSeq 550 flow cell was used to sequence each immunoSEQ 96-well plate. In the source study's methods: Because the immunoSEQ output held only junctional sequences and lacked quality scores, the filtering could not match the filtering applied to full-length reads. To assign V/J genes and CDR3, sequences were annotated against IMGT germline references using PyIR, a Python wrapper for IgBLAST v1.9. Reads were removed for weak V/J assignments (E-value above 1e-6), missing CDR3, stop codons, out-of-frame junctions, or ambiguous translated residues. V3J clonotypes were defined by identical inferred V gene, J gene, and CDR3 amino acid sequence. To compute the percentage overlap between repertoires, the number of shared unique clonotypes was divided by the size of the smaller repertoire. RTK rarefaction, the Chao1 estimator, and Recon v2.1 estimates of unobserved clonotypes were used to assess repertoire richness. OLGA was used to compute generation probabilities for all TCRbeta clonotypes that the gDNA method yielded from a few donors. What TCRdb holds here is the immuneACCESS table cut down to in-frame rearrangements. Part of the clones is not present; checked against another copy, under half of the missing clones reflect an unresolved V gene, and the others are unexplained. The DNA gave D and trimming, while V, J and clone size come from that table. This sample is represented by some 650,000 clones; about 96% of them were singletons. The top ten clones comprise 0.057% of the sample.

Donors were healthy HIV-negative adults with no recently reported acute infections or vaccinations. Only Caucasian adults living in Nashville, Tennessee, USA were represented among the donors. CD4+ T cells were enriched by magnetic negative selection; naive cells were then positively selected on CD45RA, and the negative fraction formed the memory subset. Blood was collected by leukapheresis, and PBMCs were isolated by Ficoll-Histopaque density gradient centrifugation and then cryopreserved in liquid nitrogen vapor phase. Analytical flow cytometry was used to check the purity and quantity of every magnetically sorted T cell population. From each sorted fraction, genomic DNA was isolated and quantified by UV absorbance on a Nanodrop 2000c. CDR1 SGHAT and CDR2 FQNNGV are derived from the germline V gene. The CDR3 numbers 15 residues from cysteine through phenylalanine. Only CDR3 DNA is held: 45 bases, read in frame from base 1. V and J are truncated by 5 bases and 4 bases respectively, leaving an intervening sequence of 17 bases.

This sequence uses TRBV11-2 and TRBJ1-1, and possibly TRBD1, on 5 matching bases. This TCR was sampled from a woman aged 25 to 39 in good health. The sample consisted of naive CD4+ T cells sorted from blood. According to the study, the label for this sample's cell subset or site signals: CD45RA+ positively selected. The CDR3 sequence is CASSGGSGISTEAFF. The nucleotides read TGTGCCAGCAGCGGGGGGTCCGGAATCTCCACTGAAGCTTTCTTT.